Below, one TCR beta chain is given with its context. There is no known antigen for this receptor. Base qualities are missing; no much larger clone stands one base away. These data come from a study of blood T cells in healthy people across ages (dated by TCRdb to 2014 to 2015). Regarding the study in general: In model experiments, template switching captured roughly one uniquely barcoded TCR beta cDNA molecule for every two T cells. Using deep sequencing normalized with unique cDNA molecular identifiers, the study measured how TCR beta repertoire diversity changes with age. The donors were split into four age groups: young (average around 15 years), middle-aged (more than 35), aged (around 67) and long-lived (about 74). To avoid experimental bias, donors of different ages were randomly spread across the sequencing lanes. Using the same blood draw, the study looked at two additional independent replicas of 1 million unique cDNA reads for two donors, one aged 18 to 29 and the other aged 80 or older.

General conclusions and limits of the study: Compared with the aged group, more naive CD4+ T cells, fewer expanded clones and increased TCR diversity were shown by the long-lived group, suggesting age selection. Bulk unsorted PBMC profiling prevented conclusive comparison of naive and antigen-experienced compartments. Estimates of total diversity from one million sequenced T cells were regarded as lower bounds and underestimates. The CMV infection status of donors was not known, potentially confounding age-related changes in expanded clonotypes. There was a strong correlation between observed TCR beta diversity and the percentage of naive T cells measured by flow cytometry. As age increased, observed TCR beta diversity per million T cells dropped in a roughly linear way, and a significant reduction was already evident by age roughly 40.

The CDR1 and CDR2 encoded by the germline V gene are MDHEN and SYDVKM. Inclusive of the bounding cysteine and phenylalanine, the CDR3 is 16 residues long. The entry retains the CDR3 DNA only, 48 bases that are in frame from base 1. After removal of 8 bases from V and 2 bases from J, the junction retains 12 bases not matched to a gene. Libraries were prepared through 5' RACE. The second PCR ran for about 6 to 12 cycles and used a J-beta primer mix along with a sample-barcoded 5' primer. A unique molecular identifier was introduced onto each TCR beta cDNA molecule by a template-switch 5' adaptor carrying 12 random nucleotides. Each sample yielded at least 2.5 million CDR3-containing paired-end reads. The Mint cDNA synthesis kit, primed by a TRBC-specific oligonucleotide, was used to synthesize first-strand cDNA from all RNA. All cDNA was treated with uracil-DNA glycosylase and then went through a first 18-cycle PCR with the universal primers M1SS and BC2_uni_R. Regarding the original processing steps: Normalization of each sample was performed by random selection of 1 million high-quality reads, each carrying a distinct molecular identifier. Reads sharing molecular identifiers were discarded rather than binned into consensus sequences. CDR3 identification, clonotype clustering and error correction used MiTCR with a Q25 quality threshold and the strictest error-elimination algorithm. A nonparametric unseen species model with Euler transformation was used to estimate lower-bound total TCR beta diversity. Using fastp at Q25 and MiXCR, TCRdb reprocessed the public reads and kept productive beta chains. CDR3 protein sequences are deduplicated, and each keeps its most common genes and DNA. The V and J calls shown here were made by TCRdb, not taken from the authors' results. This sample comprises roughly 1.9 million distinct CDR3 sequences, around 40% of them detected only once. The ten largest clonotypes hold 20% to 25% of the sample.

Systemically healthy Caucasian individuals from Russia, roughly 40 in total and aged about 6 to 100 years, were included as donors. Each donor gave approximately 9.3 milliliters of peripheral blood, collected into EDTA-treated Vacutainer tubes. Ficoll-Paque density-gradient centrifugation was used to isolate PBMCs, with at least 6 million per sample. Total RNA was extracted from PBMCs with Trizol reagent, with at least 5 micrograms obtained per sample. For every donor, flow cytometry on a PBMC aliquot measured the percentage of naive CD45RAhigh/CD27high T cells. The specimen was blood. The chain employs TRBV28 and TRBJ2-3, and 8 junction bases match TRBD1. This TCR derives from a human donor in good health. The CDR3 region has the sequence CASQGTGRYYTDTQYF. The nucleotide sequence is given as TGTGCCAGCCAGGGGACAGGCCGATATTACACAGATACGCAGTATTTT.